This T cell receptor (beta chain) was documented in a study of tissue T cells after allogeneic stem cell transplantation. Across the whole study: Samples with visible lymphocytes on H&E were prioritized for sequencing.

TCRbeta CDR3 was sequenced at survey depth with template counts. The table came from immunoSEQ multiplex PCR; TCRdb's copy has only in-frame clones and leaves some out. The sample carries 20,000 to 30,000 clones, around 79% recorded once. The CDR3 consists of 14 residues. Trimming shortened V by 6 bases and J by 4 bases, and 15 bases separated the two germline ends. Germline V gives CDR1 MNHEY, CDR2 SVGEGT. This clone is deemed medium-sized. Its antigen remains unidentified. Study-wide results and limits: Blood and spleen captured only part of the tissue TCR repertoire. This small cohort was clinically heterogeneous, and sampling depth was a limitation.

The sequence came from a female donor at least 60 years old with lung cancer. The material was tissue from the ileum, obtained at autopsy. The J gene is TRBJ1-1, the V gene TRBV6-2 or TRBV6-3; D unresolved. The DNA for the CDR3 is TGTGCCAGCAGCGCAGGAAGAGAGGGCACTGAAGCTTTCTTT. Translated, it gives CASSAGREGTEAFF.